This record looks at one T cell receptor beta chain sequence and its context. Its cognate antigen is unknown. Sequenced by immunoSEQ multiplex PCR; TCRdb stores in-frame clones only, minus some. The sample has 30,000 to 45,000 clones; about three quarters are singletons. This CDR3 has 16 residues. CDR1 and CDR2 from the germline V gene are SGHDT and YYEEEE. J gave up 6 bases and V 4 bases, and 8 bases lay outside the gene matches. The sample comes from a study of T cells after posttransplantation cyclophosphamide. The study, taken as a whole, reports: Donor-recipient repertoire similarity was low at 1-2 months, rising over year one. Recipient CMV seropositivity and CMV reactivation strongly tracked TRB clonality. Blood and skin or GI T cell repertoires showed limited TRB overlap.

Cyclophosphamide on days +3 and +4 followed busulfan-fludarabine conditioning and a marrow graft. Sample: CD4+ T cells sorted from blood, taken 1,700 to 2,000 days after a stem cell transplant with posttransplant cyclophosphamide. The sequence derives from a female patient between 40 and 55 years old who received an allogeneic stem cell transplant from a related donor, was CMV-positive, and had no GVHD. Some T cells may arise from the graft donor. The V call is TRBV5-6, the J call TRBJ2-2, with 11 positions matching TRBD2. CDR3: CASSGTSGGWSGELFF. The CDR3 DNA reads TGTGCCAGCAGCGGAACTAGCGGGGGTTGGTCCGGGGAGCTGTTTTTT.